A selection of T cell receptor beta chains follows, all from one sample in a study of blood T cell repertoires in COVID-19. Generated by immunoSEQ multiplex PCR, the TCRdb table keeps only in-frame clones and is missing some. Among fewer than 350,000 clones listed, approximately 89% were seen once. The sequenced sample was PBMCs or T cells enriched from blood (not recorded which). Receptor source: a woman aged 40-49 years who had recovered from COVID-19. CDR3s include the opening cysteine and the closing phenylalanine or tryptophan. The order of the fields is D gene, V gene, J gene, clone size, CDR3 protein, CDR3 DNA. D genes are given only for firm matches. Clone sizes are given selectively: once, few, many, or a class where the clone is expanded.

>TRBD2|TRBV7-9|TRBJ2-3|.
CASSELASTDTQYF
TGTGCCAGCAGCGAACTAGCGAGCACAGATACGCAGTATTTT
>.|TRBV7-2|TRBJ1-5|once
CASSPQVMSNQPQHF
TGTGCCAGCAGCCCCCAGGTGATGAGCAATCAGCCCCAGCATTTT
>.|TRBV19|TRBJ1-1|.
CASSIASYQGSNTEAFF
TGTGCCAGTAGTATTGCGAGTTATCAGGGGAGTAACACTGAAGCTTTCTTT
>.|TRBV25-1|TRBJ2-1|.
CASSDKAQVYNEQFF
TGTGCCAGCAGTGATAAAGCTCAAGTCTACAATGAGCAGTTCTTC
>.|TRBV28|TRBJ2-1|.
CASRGADRQFF
TGTGCCAGCAGGGGGGCGGACAGACAGTTCTTC
>.|TRBV5-1|TRBJ2-3|.
CASSSEGTSTDTQYF
TGCGCCAGCAGCTCGGAGGGCACCAGCACAGATACGCAGTATTTT
>.|TRBV5-4|TRBJ1-2|.
CASSFPSGREDGYTF
TGTGCCAGCAGCTTTCCCTCGGGCAGGGAGGATGGCTACACCTTC
>.|TRBV18|TRBJ1-5|.
CASSRSTDSNQPQHF
TGTGCCAGCTCACGCTCGACAGATAGCAATCAGCCCCAGCATTTT
>.|TRBV18|TRBJ1-5|.
CASSSMKSSNQPQHF
TGTGCCAGCTCATCGATGAAGAGTAGCAATCAGCCCCAGCATTTT
>TRBD1|TRBV29-1|TRBJ1-2|.
CSVVRRQGASGYTF
TGCAGCGTTGTCCGGCGACAGGGGGCAAGTGGCTACACCTTC
>TRBD2|TRBV28|TRBJ2-6|once
CASSPPGPGGSSGANVLTF
TGTGCCAGCAGTCCTCCTGGTCCCGGGGGGAGCTCTGGGGCCAACGTCCTGACTTTC